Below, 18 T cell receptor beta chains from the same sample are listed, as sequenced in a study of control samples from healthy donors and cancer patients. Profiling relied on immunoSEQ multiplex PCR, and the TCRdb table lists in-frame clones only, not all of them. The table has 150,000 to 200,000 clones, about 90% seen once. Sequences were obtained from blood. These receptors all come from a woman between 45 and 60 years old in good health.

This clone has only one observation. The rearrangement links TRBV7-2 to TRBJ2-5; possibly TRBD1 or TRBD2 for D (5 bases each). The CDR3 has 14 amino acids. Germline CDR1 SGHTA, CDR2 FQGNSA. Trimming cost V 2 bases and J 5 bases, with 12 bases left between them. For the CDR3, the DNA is TGTGCCAGCAGCTTAAACGGGGCAGGGGAGACCCAGTACTTC. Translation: CASSLNGAGETQYF.

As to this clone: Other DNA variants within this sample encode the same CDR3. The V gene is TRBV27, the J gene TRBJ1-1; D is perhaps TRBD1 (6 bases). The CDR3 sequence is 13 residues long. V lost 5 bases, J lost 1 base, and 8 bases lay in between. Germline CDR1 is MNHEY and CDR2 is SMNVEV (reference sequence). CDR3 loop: CASSLQGNTEAFF. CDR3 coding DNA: TGTGCCAGCAGTCTACAGGGGAACACTGAAGCTTTCTTT.

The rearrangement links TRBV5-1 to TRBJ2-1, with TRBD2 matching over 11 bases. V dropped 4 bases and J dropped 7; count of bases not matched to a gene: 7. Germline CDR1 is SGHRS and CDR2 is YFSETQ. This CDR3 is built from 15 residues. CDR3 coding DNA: TGCGCCAGCAGCATACTAGCGGGAGAAGTTAATGAGCAGTTCTTC. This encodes CASSILAGEVNEQFF. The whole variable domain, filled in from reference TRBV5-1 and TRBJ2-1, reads KAGVTQTPRYLIKTRGQQVTLSCSPISGHRSVSWYQQTPGQGLQFLFEYFSETQRNKGNFPGRFSGRQFSNSRSEMNVSTLELGDSALYLCASSILAGEVNEQFFGPGTRLTVL.

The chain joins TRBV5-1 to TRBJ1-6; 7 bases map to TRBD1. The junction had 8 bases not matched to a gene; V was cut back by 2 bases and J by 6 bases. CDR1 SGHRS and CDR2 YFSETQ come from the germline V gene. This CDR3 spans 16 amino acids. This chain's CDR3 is CASSLAEGQINSPLHF. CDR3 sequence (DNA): TGCGCCAGCAGCTTAGCAGAGGGACAGATTAATTCACCCCTCCACTTT.

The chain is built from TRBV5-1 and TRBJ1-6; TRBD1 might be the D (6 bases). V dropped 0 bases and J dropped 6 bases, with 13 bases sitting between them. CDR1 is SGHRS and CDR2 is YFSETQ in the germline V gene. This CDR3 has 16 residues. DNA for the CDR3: TGCGCCAGCAGCTTGGACCTCGACAGGATTAATTCACCCCTCCACTTT. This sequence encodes CASSLDLDRINSPLHF. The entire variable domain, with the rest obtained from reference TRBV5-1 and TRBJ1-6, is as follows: KAGVTQTPRYLIKTRGQQVTLSCSPISGHRSVSWYQQTPGQGLQFLFEYFSETQRNKGNFPGRFSGRQFSNSRSEMNVSTLELGDSALYLCASSLDLDRINSPLHFGNGTRLTVT.

The CDR3 is CASSQDIGTPNQPQHF. DNA of the CDR3: TGCGCCAGCAGCCAAGATATAGGGACCCCCAATCAGCCCCAGCATTTT. V gene TRBV4-1 combines with J gene TRBJ1-5, with D possibly being TRBD1 (5 bases). Looked up from germline, CDR1 is MGHRA and CDR2 is YSYEKL. The V and J ends lost 0 bases and 3 bases respectively, with 12 bases between them. The CDR3 sequence is 16 residues long.

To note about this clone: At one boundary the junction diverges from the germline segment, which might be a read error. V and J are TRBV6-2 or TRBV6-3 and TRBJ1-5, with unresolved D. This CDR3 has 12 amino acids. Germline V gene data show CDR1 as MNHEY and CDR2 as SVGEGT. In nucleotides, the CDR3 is TGTGCCAGCAGTCACGCCAACGGTCTCTTGGGTTTT. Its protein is CASSHANGLLGF.

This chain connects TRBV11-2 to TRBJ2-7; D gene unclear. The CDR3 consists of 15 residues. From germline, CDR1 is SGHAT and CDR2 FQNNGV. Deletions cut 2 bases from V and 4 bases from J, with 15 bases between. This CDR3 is CASSLLQTIGYEQYF. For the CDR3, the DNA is TGTGCCAGCAGCTTATTACAGACCATTGGTTACGAGCAGTACTTC.

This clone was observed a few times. In DNA form, the CDR3 reads TGTGCCAGCAGCCGTTTCTCTAGCGGGAGGGCCGTCTCAGATACGCAGTATTTT. Translated, it gives CASSRFSSGRAVSDTQYF. This sequence joins TRBV7-2 and TRBJ2-3; 12 nucleotides line up with TRBD2. The CDR3 extends over 18 amino acids. V lost 5 bases to trimming and J lost 4 bases; unmatched junction nucleotides: 13. In germline, CDR1 is SGHTA, CDR2 FQGNSA. Looking up the rest from reference TRBV7-2 and TRBJ2-3 gives the full variable domain: GAGVSQSPSNKVTEKGKDVELRCDPISGHTALYWYRQSLGQGLEFLIYFQGNSAPDKSGLPSDRFSAERTGGSVSTLTIQRTQQEDSAVYLCASSRFSSGRAVSDTQYFGPGTRLTVL.

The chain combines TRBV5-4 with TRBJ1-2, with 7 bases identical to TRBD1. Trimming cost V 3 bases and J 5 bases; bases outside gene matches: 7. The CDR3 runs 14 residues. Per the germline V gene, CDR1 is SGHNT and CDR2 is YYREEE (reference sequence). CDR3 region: CASSSYGQDYGYTF. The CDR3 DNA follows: TGTGCCAGCAGCTCCTATGGACAGGATTATGGCTACACCTTC.

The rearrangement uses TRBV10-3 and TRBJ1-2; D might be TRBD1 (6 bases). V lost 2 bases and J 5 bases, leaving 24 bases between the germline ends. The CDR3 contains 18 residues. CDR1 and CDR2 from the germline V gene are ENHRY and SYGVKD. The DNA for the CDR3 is TGTGCCATCAGTGAGGTCCTGCGGGGCAGGCAGGGGTCTTATGGCTACACCTTC. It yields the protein CAISEVLRGRQGSYGYTF.

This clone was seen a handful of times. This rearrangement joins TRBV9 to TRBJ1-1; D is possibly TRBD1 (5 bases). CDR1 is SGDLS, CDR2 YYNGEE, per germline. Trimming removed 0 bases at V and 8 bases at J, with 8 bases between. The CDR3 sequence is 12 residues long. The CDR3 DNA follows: TGTGCCAGCAGCGTAGTCCCAGGGGAAGCTTTCTTT. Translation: CASSVVPGEAFF.

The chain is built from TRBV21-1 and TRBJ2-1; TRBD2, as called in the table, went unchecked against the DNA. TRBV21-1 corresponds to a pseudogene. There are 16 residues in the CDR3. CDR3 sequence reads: CASSISGGRSYNEQFF. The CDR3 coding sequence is TGTGCCAGCAGCATTAGCGGGGGACGTTCCTACAATGAGCAGTTCTTC.

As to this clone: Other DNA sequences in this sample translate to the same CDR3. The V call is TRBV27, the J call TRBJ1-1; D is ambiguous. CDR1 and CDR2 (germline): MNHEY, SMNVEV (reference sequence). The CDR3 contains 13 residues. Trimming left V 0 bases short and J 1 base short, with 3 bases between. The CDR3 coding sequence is TGTGCCAGCAGTTTATCTAGGAACACTGAAGCTTTCTTT. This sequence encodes CASSLSRNTEAFF.

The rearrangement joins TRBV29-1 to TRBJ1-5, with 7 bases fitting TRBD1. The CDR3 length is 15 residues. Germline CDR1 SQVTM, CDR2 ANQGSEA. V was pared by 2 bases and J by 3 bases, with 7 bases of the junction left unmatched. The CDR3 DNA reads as TGCAGCGTTGAAACTGGCCAGGGGGACAATCAGCCCCAGCATTTT. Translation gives CSVETGQGDNQPQHF.

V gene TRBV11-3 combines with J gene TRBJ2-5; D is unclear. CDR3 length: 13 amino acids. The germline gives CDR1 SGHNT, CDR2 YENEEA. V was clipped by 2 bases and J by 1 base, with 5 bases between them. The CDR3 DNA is TGTGCCAGCAGCTTAAACAGCCAAGAGACCCAGTACTTC. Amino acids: CASSLNSQETQYF.

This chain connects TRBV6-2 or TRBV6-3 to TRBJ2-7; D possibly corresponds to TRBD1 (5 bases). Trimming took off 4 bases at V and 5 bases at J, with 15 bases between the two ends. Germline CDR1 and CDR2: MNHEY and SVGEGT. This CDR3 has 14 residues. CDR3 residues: CASSSQGSFNEQYF. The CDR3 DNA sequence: TGTGCCAGCAGTTCCCAGGGTTCTTTTAACGAGCAGTACTTC.

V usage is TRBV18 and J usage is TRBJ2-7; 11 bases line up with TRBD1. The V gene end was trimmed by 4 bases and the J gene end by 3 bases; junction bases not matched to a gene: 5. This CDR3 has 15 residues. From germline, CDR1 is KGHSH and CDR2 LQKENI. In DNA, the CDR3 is TGTGCCAGCTCACTCGGACAGGGGGCAGGCTACGAGCAGTACTTC. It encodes CASSLGQGAGYEQYF.